Listed below are T cell receptor beta chains from one sample, sequenced in a study of cytomegalovirus exposure and HLA in healthy donors. Assay used: immunoSEQ multiplex PCR; TCRdb lists only in-frame clones, some missing. Its table lists 40,000 to 60,000 clones. The specimen sequenced was PBMCs. The receptors were gathered from a man aged 40-49 years in good health and CMV-seropositive. Each CDR3 is given with its conserved first and last residue. The D gene is left open where the match is weak. Size tells how often a clone was seen (once, few, many) or the class of an expanded clone, and some rows leave it out.

d_call	v_call	clone_size	j_call	cdr3_nt	cdr3_aa
NA	TRBV5-1	NA	TRBJ1-4	TGCGCCAGCAGCTTGGGGCAGGCAACTAATGAAAAACTGTTTTTT	CASSLGQATNEKLFF
NA	TRBV11-2	NA	TRBJ1-4	TGTGCCAGCAGCCTACCGCATGAAAAACTGTTTTTT	CASSLPHEKLFF
TRBD2	TRBV28	NA	TRBJ2-7	TGTGCCAGCAGACGGACTAGCGGTTTCTCCTACGAGCAGTACTTC	CASRRTSGFSYEQYF
NA	TRBV6-1	medium-sized	TRBJ2-4	TGTGCCAGCAGTGTTGGAGACGGGGGTGGAAACATTCAGTACTTC	CASSVGDGGGNIQYF
NA	TRBV7-3	NA	TRBJ1-2	TGTGCCAGCAGCCCCGATCAGGGGCTGGCGTACACCTTC	CASSPDQGLAYTF
NA	TRBV7-9	NA	TRBJ1-2	TGTGCCAGCAGCGACAGGACTTACTATGGCTACACCTTC	CASSDRTYYGYTF
NA	TRBV5-1	NA	TRBJ2-5	TGCGCCAGCAGCTTGCAAACTTCTCAAGAGACCCAGTACTTC	CASSLQTSQETQYF
NA	TRBV28	NA	TRBJ2-1	TGTGCCAGCAATCCGGGACTGCCCTACAATGAGCAGTTCTTC	CASNPGLPYNEQFF
NA	TRBV27	NA	TRBJ2-3	TGTGCCAGCAGTTTTGGGGAGGATACGCAGTATTTT	CASSFGEDTQYF
NA	TRBV19	NA	TRBJ1-2	TGTGCCAGCGCAACAGGGAGACAGCAAACAACCTATGGCTACACCTTC	CASATGRQQTTYGYTF
NA	TRBV7-9	NA	TRBJ2-1	TGTGCCAGCAGCTGGGACAACAATGAGCAGTTCTTC	CASSWDNNEQFF
TRBD2	TRBV7-9	NA	TRBJ2-1	TGTGTCCTCAGCTTACCCTTCCGACTAGCGGGGGTTGTCAATGAGCAGTTCTTC	CVLSLPFRLAGVVNEQFF
TRBD1	TRBV27	NA	TRBJ1-5	TGTGCCAGCAGAACAGGGGGGAGCAATCAGCCCCAGCATTTT	CASRTGGSNQPQHF
NA	TRBV6-1	NA	TRBJ1-1	TGTGCCAGCAGTGTGCCCGTGACAAGGAACACTGAAGCTTTCTTT	CASSVPVTRNTEAFF
NA	TRBV30	NA	TRBJ1-1	TGTGCCTCAACAGGGTGGGTGAACACTGAAGCTTTCTTT	CASTGWVNTEAFF
NA	TRBV7-9	NA	TRBJ2-7	TGTGCCAGCAGCTTAGGCAGGGAAATCAACGAGCAGTACTTC	CASSLGREINEQYF
TRBD1	TRBV28	NA	TRBJ1-3	TGTGCCAGCAGTCCGGGACAGGGTACTGGAAACACCATATATTTT	CASSPGQGTGNTIYF
TRBD2	TRBV28	NA	TRBJ2-3	TGTGCCACCACTCTGACTAGCGAGAGCACAGATACGCAGTATTTT	CATTLTSESTDTQYF
NA	TRBV7-9	NA	TRBJ2-7	TGTGCCAGCAGCCCCCTCGGGGGCGAGCAGTACTTC	CASSPLGGEQYF
NA	TRBV6-6	NA	TRBJ2-7	TGTGCCAGCAGTTACTACTCGGACGGGAACTACGAGCAGTACTTC	CASSYYSDGNYEQYF
NA	TRBV18	NA	TRBJ2-4	TGTGCCAGCTCACCACAGGGAGCCACAGCCAAAAACATTCAGTACTTC	CASSPQGATAKNIQYF
NA	TRBV19	NA	TRBJ2-2	TGTGCCAGTAGTAGGTCCGGGAGCACCGGGGAGCTGTTTTTT	CASSRSGSTGELFF
TRBD1	TRBV13	NA	TRBJ1-1	TGTGCCAGCAGCCGACAGGGGGACACTGAAGCTTTCTTT	CASSRQGDTEAFF
NA	TRBV7-9	NA	TRBJ2-7	TGTGCCAGCAGCTTAGGGACAGAACCCTGGGAGCAGTACTTC	CASSLGTEPWEQYF
TRBD1	TRBV7-9	NA	TRBJ1-5	TGTGCCAGCAGCTTTACAGGGGGCAATCAGCCCCAGCATTTT	CASSFTGGNQPQHF
NA	TRBV7-9	NA	TRBJ1-1	TGTGCCAGCAGCTCCCGGGTTAACACTGAAGCTTTCTTT	CASSSRVNTEAFF
NA	TRBV7-2	NA	TRBJ2-7	TGTGCCAGCAGCTTAGCGGGCCAGGGCTACGAGCAGTACTTC	CASSLAGQGYEQYF
NA	TRBV25-1	NA	TRBJ1-1	TGTGCCAGCAGTGAATCAGGCACTGAAGCTTTCTTT	CASSESGTEAFF
NA	TRBV7-2	NA	TRBJ1-4	TGTGCCAGCAGCTTAGTTCGGGGGGAAAAACTGTTTTTT	CASSLVRGEKLFF
NA	TRBV5-1	NA	TRBJ2-5	TGCGCCAGCAGGGTTATGGCACAGCCTCAAGAGACCCAGTACTTC	CASRVMAQPQETQYF
NA	TRBV4-2	NA	TRBJ2-7	TGTGCCAGCAGCCAAGAGACTAACGGGTCTTACGAGCAGTACTTC	CASSQETNGSYEQYF
TRBD2	TRBV2	NA	TRBJ2-1	TGTGCCAGCACTAGACTAGCGGGAGGACGGGATGAGCAGTTCTTC	CASTRLAGGRDEQFF
NA	TRBV28	NA	TRBJ2-7	TGTGCCAGCAGTTTAGAGGCCGGGGTGATCTACGAGCAGTACTTC	CASSLEAGVIYEQYF
NA	TRBV5-6	NA	TRBJ2-7	TGTGCCAGCAGCTCGACCGGGCGGGGCGAGCAGTACTTC	CASSSTGRGEQYF
NA	TRBV7-9	NA	TRBJ2-1	TGTGCCAGCAGCGTAAGACCTGGGGGCCCGTACAATGAGCAGTTCTTC	CASSVRPGGPYNEQFF
NA	TRBV9	NA	TRBJ2-3	TGTGCCAGCAGCGGAGGAGGTAGCCGAACAGATACGCAGTATTTT	CASSGGGSRTDTQYF
TRBD1	TRBV10-3	NA	TRBJ2-7	TGTGCCATCAGTGACAGGACAGGGGGCAACGAGCAGTACTTC	CAISDRTGGNEQYF
TRBD1	TRBV7-2	NA	TRBJ1-2	TGTGCCAGCAGCTATACCGGGACAGGGCAGGGCTACACCTTC	CASSYTGTGQGYTF
TRBD2	TRBV6-5	NA	TRBJ2-4	TGTGCCAGCACCAGGACTAGCGGGGGGGACGGCATTCAGTACTTC	CASTRTSGGDGIQYF
NA	TRBV4-1	NA	TRBJ1-5	TGCGCCAGCAGCCAAGATAAGAGGAGCAATCAGCCCCAGCATTTT	CASSQDKRSNQPQHF
NA	TRBV2	NA	TRBJ1-1	TGTGCCAGCAGTGAACAACAGGAAGATGAAGCTTTCTTT	CASSEQQEDEAFF
TRBD2	TRBV5-6	NA	TRBJ2-1	TGTGCCAGCAGCTTGGAATGGACTAGCGGATACAATGAGCAGTTCTTC	CASSLEWTSGYNEQFF
TRBD1	TRBV15	NA	TRBJ2-3	TGTGCCACCAGCACCGGACAGGGCACAGATACGCAGTATTTT	CATSTGQGTDTQYF
TRBD1	TRBV27	NA	TRBJ1-1	TGTGCCAGCAGTCCCAGGGGGCGAGGTACTGAAGCTTTCTTT	CASSPRGRGTEAFF